These 2 T cell receptor beta chains were sequenced from one sample in a study of T cells in Graves' hyperthyroidism and ophthalmopathy. Using RNA transcripts as the source, TCR beta CDR3 regions were amplified. The HTBI primer set was used in a first-round RT-PCR of the TCR CDR3. MiXCR, applied by TCRdb to the multiplex PCR reads, yields one record per CDR3 protein. The sample records roughly 700,000 distinct CDR3 sequences, roughly 17% being singletons. The sequenced sample consisted of blood. These receptors came from a man aged 50 to 60 with Graves' hyperthyroidism.

The table lists this clonotype with a few counts. V gene TRBV5-1 combines with J gene TRBJ1-4, with 9 positions matching TRBD1. V was clipped by 3 bases and J by 7 bases; unmatched bases: 7. The CDR3 contains 15 residues. The germline V gene has CDR1 SGHRS and CDR2 YFSETQ. The CDR3 DNA reads as TGCGCCAGCAGCTCACGACAGGGGGAAAGTGAAAAACTGTTTTTT. It codes for CASSSRQGESEKLFF.

In its sample, this clonotype was seen a few times. The chain employs TRBV5-1 and TRBJ2-7; 7 nucleotides line up with TRBD1. Germline V gives CDR1 SGHRS, CDR2 YFSETQ. CDR3 length: 15 residues. V was clipped by 3 bases and J by 2 bases; unmatched bases: 8. The CDR3 nucleotides are TGCGCCAGCAGCTATACGACAGGGCGAACCTACGAGCAGTACTTC. Protein: CASSYTTGRTYEQYF.